Below, 10 T cell receptor beta chains from the same sample are listed, as sequenced in a study of blood T cell repertoires in COVID-19 (dated by TCRdb to 2018 to 2021). The library was generated by the immunoSEQ multiplex PCR assay. Not all clones reach the TCRdb copy of this immuneACCESS table, which keeps in-frame sequences only. Checked studies attribute under half of the gap to unresolved V genes and leave the rest unexplained. In all, the sample holds 60,000 or so clones, and about 80% of those were seen once. The ten largest clones represent under 25% of the sample. Sequencing was done on a sample of peripheral blood. These receptors were obtained from a man younger than 45 with COVID-19, enrolled during active disease.

In this sample, this clone is large. V is TRBV4-1 and J is TRBJ1-2; 7 bases map to TRBD1. Per germline, CDR1 MGHRA and CDR2 YSYEKL. CDR3 length equals 15 residues. V lost 0 bases, J lost 6 bases, and 7 bases stayed unmatched. The CDR3 DNA follows: TGCGCCAGCAGCCAAGATCGAGCAGGGGGTAATGGCTACACCTTC. Protein product: CASSQDRAGGNGYTF.

This clone showed up just a few times. The chain carries TRBV4-3 and TRBJ2-1; D is uncertain. Germline V gene lookup returns CDR1 LGHNA and CDR2 YSLEER. The CDR3 covers 13 residues. Trimming removed 0 bases at V and 15 bases at J, with 15 bases between. CDR3 in amino acids: CASSQDHGDTAFF. The CDR3 nucleotides read TGCGCCAGCAGCCAAGATCATGGCGACACGGCGTTCTTC.

Only a few counts were recorded for this clone. The genes are TRBV10-3 and TRBJ2-5; 11 nucleotides line up with TRBD1. Unmatched junction bases numbered 8, after V lost 5 bases and J lost 3 bases. Per germline, CDR1 ENHRY and CDR2 SYGVKD. The CDR3 is made up of 16 amino acids. The CDR3 loop is CAISTRTGGQKETQYF. CDR3 sequence (DNA): TGTGCCATCAGTACCCGGACAGGGGGCCAGAAAGAGACCCAGTACTTC.

V and J are TRBV27 and TRBJ2-7; D perhaps matches TRBD1 (5 bases). Per germline, CDR1 MNHEY and CDR2 SMNVEV (reference sequence). The CDR3 contains 13 residues. V lost 3 bases to trimming and J lost 7 bases, with 13 bases between them. The CDR3 here is CASSFQQGLEQYF. CDR3 nucleotide sequence: TGTGCCAGCAGTTTTCAGCAGGGATTAGAGCAGTACTTC.

This chain links TRBV6-2 or TRBV6-3 with TRBJ1-5; 10 bases map to TRBD1. The V gene's germline CDR1 is MNHEY and CDR2 SVGEGT. This CDR3 comprises 16 residues. Trimming at V came to 1 base and at J to 1 base, leaving 1 base not matched to a gene. The CDR3 DNA follows: TGTGCCAGCAGTTACTGGACAGGGGGGAGCAATCAGCCCCAGCATTTT. This codes for CASSYWTGGSNQPQHF.

V usage is TRBV5-4 and J usage is TRBJ2-3; D remains ambiguous. Trimming removed 2 bases at V and 5 bases at J, with 9 bases between. Germline V gene data show CDR1 as SGHNT and CDR2 as YYREEE (reference sequence). The CDR3 consists of 13 residues. Here the CDR3 reads CASSFSYLDTQYF. The CDR3 coding sequence is TGTGCCAGCAGCTTTAGCTACTTAGATACGCAGTATTTT.

The chain has TRBV29-1 and TRBJ2-3; a possible D gene is TRBD2 (6 bases). The CDR3 consists of 16 residues. Germline values: CDR1 SQVTM, CDR2 ANQGSEA. V gave up 5 bases and J gave up 1 base, with 19 bases separating them. The CDR3 DNA reads TGCAGCGTTATAGTCCCCGGGACGGGGGGCACAGATACGCAGTATTTT. It yields the protein CSVIVPGTGGTDTQYF.

The chain joins TRBV28 to TRBJ2-5; no definite D call. This CDR3 contains 13 residues. The germline V and J ends were trimmed by 6 bases and 5 bases, with 13 bases remaining between them. Germline CDR1 and CDR2: MDHEN and SYDVKM. This CDR3 is CASRTSRVETQYF. The CDR3 bases are TGTGCCAGCAGGACCTCTAGAGTCGAGACCCAGTACTTC. Filled out from reference TRBV28 and TRBJ2-5, the complete variable domain reads DVKVTQSSRYLVKRTGEKVFLECVQDMDHENMFWYRQDPGLGLRLIYFSYDVKMKEKGDIPEGYSVSREKKERFSLILESASTNQTSMYLCASRTSRVETQYFGPGTRLLVL.

A single count supports this clone. The chain links TRBV10-3 to TRBJ2-1; TRBD2 is a possible D gene (5 bases). The CDR3 has 13 amino acids. CDR1 is ENHRY, CDR2 SYGVKD, per germline. Trimming took off 0 bases at V and 10 bases at J, with 10 bases between the two ends. CDR3 in amino acids: CAISESTSGEQFF. DNA for the CDR3: TGTGCCATCAGTGAGTCGACTTCGGGGGAGCAGTTCTTC.

This rearrangement joins TRBV7-8 to TRBJ2-1; D is possibly TRBD2 (6 bases). CDR3 length equals 20 residues. Trimming cost V 1 base and J 5 bases, with 27 bases left between them. Germline-derived CDR1 and CDR2 are SGHVS and FQNEAQ. The CDR3 nucleotides are TGTGCCAGCAGCTTAGTAATTACGACTAGGTGGACAAACTCTCACAATGAGCAGTTCTTC. Its translation is CASSLVITTRWTNSHNEQFF.